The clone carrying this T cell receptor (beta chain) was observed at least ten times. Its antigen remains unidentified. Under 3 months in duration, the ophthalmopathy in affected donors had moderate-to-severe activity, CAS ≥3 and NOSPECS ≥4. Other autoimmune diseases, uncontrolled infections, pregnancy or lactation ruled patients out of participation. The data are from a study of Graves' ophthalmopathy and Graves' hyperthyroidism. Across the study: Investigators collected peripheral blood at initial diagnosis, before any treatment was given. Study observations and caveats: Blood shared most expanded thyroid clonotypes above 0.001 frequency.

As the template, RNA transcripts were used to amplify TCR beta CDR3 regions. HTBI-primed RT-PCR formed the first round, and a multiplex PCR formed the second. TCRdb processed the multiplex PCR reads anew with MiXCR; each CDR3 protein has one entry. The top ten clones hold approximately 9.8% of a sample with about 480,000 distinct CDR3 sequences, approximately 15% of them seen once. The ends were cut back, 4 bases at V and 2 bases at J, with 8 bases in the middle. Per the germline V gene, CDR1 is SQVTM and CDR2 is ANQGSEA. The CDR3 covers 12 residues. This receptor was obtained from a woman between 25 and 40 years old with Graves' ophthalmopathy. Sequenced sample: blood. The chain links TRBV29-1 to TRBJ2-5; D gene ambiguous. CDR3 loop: CSVGPKQETQYF. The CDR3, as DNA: TGCAGCGTTGGCCCCAAGCAAGAGACCCAGTACTTC.